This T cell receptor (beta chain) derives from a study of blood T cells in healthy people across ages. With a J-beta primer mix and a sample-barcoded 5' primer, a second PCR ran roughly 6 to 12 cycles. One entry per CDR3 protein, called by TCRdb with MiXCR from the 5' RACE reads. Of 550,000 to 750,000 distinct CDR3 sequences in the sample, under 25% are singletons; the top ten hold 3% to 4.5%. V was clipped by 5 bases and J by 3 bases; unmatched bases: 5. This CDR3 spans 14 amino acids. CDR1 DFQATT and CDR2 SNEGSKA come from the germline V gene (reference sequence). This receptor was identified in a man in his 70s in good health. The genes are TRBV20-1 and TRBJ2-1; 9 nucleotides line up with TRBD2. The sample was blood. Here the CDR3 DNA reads TGCAGTGCTTTAGCGGGAGTGAGCTACAATGAGCAGTTCTTC. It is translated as CSALAGVSYNEQFF.